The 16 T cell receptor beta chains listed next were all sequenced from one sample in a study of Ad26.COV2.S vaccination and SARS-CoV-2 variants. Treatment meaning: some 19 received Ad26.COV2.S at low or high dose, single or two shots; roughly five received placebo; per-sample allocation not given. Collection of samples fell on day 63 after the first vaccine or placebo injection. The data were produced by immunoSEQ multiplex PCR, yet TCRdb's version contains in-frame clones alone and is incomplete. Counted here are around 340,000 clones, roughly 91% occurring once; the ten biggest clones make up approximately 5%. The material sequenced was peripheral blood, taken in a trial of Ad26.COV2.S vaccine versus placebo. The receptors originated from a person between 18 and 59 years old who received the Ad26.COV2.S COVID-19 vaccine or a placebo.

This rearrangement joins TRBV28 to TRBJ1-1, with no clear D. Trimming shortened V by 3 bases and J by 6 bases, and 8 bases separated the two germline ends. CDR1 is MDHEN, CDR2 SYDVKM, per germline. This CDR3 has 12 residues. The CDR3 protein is CASSFSPSEAFF. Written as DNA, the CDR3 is TGTGCCAGCAGTTTTTCCCCTTCTGAAGCTTTCTTT.

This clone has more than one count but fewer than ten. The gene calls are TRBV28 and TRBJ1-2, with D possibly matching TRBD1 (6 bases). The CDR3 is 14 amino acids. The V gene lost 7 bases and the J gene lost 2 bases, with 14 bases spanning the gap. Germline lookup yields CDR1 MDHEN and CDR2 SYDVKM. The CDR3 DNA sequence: TGTGCCAGCAAGAGGACAGTTCAAAACTATGGCTACACCTTC. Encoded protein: CASKRTVQNYGYTF.

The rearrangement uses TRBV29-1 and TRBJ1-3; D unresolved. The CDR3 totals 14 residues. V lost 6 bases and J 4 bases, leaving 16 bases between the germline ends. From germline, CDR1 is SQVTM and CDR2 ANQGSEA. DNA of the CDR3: TGCAGCGTGGGATCGGGAGGTTCCGGAAACACCATATATTTT. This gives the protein CSVGSGGSGNTIYF.

CDR3 sequence reads: CASSLGLAGSYEQYF. CDR3 DNA: TGTGCCAGCAGTCTCGGACTAGCGGGTTCCTACGAGCAGTACTTC. This chain uses TRBV28 with TRBJ2-7; 11 bases map to TRBD2. Germline CDR1 reads MDHEN; CDR2 reads SYDVKM. V lost 5 bases and J lost 1; bases outside the gene matches: 4. This CDR3 has 15 amino acids.

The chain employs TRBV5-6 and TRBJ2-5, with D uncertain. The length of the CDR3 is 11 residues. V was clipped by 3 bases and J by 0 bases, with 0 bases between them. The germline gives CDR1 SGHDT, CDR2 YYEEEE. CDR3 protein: CASSYQETQYF. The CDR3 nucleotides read TGTGCCAGCAGCTACCAAGAGACCCAGTACTTC.

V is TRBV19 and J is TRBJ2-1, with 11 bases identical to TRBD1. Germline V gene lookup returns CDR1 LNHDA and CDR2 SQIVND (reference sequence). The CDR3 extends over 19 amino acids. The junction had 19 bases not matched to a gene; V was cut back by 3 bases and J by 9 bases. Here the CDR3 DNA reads TGTGCCAGTAGTATCGGGACAGGGGGTCGGAGCGGGAGTTCGATTGAGCAGTTCTTC. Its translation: CASSIGTGGRSGSSIEQFF.

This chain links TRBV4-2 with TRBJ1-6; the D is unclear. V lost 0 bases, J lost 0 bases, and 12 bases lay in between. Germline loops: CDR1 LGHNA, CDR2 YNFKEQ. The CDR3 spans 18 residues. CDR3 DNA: TGTGCCAGCAGCCAAGATTACAGAAAGAGCTCCTATAATTCACCCCTCCACTTT. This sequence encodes CASSQDYRKSSYNSPLHF.

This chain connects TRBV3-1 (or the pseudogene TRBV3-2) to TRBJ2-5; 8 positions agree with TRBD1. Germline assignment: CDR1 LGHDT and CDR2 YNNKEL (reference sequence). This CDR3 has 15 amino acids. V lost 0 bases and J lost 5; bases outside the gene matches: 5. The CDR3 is CASSQERGTGETQYF. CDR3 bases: TGTGCCAGCAGCCAAGAAAGGGGGACAGGCGAGACCCAGTACTTC.

In nucleotides, the CDR3 is TGCAGCGTTTGGGTCACCGGGGAGCTGTTTTTT. The encoded protein is CSVWVTGELFF. This chain uses TRBV29-1 with TRBJ2-2; unclear D gene. V lost 5 bases and J lost 4, with 5 bases in between. Germline CDR1 is SQVTM and CDR2 is ANQGSEA. The CDR3 sequence is 11 residues long.

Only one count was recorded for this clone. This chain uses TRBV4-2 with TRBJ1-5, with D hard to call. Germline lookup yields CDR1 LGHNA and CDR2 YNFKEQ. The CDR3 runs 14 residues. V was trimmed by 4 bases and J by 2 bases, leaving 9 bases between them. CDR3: CASSREKGNQPQHF. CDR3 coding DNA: TGTGCCAGCAGCCGCGAGAAAGGCAATCAGCCCCAGCATTTT.

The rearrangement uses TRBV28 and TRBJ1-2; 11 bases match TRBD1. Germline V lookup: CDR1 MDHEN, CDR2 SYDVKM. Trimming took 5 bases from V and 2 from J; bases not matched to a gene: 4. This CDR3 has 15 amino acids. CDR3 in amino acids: CASSPWTGGNYGYTF. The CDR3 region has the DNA TGTGCCAGCAGTCCCTGGACAGGGGGCAACTATGGCTACACCTTC.

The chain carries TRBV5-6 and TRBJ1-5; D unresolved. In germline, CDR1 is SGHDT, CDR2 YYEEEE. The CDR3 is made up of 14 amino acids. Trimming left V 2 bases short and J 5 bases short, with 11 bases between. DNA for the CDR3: TGTGCCAGCAGCTTCTTATTTGATCATCAGCCCCAGCATTTT. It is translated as CASSFLFDHQPQHF.

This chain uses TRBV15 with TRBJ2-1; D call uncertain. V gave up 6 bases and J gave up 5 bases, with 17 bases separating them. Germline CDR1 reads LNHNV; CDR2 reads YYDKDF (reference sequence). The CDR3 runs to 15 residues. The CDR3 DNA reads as TGTGCCACCAGTCCGGATCCCTATACCAACAATGAGCAGTTCTTC. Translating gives CATSPDPYTNNEQFF.

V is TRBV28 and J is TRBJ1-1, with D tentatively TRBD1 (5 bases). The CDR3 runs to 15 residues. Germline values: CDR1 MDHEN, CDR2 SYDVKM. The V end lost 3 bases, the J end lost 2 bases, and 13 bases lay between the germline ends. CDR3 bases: TGTGCCAGCAGTTTTCAGCAGGACACCAACACTGAAGCTTTCTTT. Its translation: CASSFQQDTNTEAFF.

CDR3 in DNA: TGTGCCAGCAGCTGGACAGTCAGCACAGATACGCAGTATTTT. This sequence encodes CASSWTVSTDTQYF. This rearrangement joins TRBV5-5 to TRBJ2-3; a weak D match, TRBD1 (6 bases). V was trimmed by 3 bases and J by 0 bases, leaving 8 bases between them. Germline V gene data show CDR1 as SGHKS and CDR2 as YYEKEE (reference sequence). The CDR3 has 14 amino acids.

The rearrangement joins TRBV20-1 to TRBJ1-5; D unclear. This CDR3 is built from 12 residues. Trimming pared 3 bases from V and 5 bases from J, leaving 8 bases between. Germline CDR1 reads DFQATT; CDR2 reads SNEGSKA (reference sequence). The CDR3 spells CSASVEDQPQHF. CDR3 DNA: TGCAGTGCTAGTGTAGAAGATCAGCCCCAGCATTTT.